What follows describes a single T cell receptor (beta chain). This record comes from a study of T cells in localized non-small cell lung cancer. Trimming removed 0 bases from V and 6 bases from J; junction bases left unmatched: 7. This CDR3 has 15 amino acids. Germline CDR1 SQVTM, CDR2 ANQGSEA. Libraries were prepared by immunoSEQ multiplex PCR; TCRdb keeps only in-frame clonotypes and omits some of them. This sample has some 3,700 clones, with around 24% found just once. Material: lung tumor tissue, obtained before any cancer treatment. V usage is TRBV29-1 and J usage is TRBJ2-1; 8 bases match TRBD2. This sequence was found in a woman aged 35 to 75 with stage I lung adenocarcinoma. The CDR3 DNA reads TGCAGCGTTGAAGATGGGCGGGGGGTCTTCAATGAGCAGTTCTTC. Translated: CSVEDGRGVFNEQFF.